This T cell receptor beta chain was found in a study of cytomegalovirus exposure and HLA in healthy donors. Study results and caveats: Follow-up analysis found HLA locus-dependent TCR association rates, highest for DRB1 and lowest for HLA-C. Presence/absence comparisons presumed near-even sequencing depth among donors.

Remarks on this clone: The antigen is undetermined.

Deletions cut 6 bases from V and 2 bases from J, with 10 bases between. The CDR3 spans 13 residues. CDR1 MDHEN and CDR2 SYDVKM come from the germline V gene. Use of 60 Vbeta and 13 Jbeta primers characterized the PCR. Data came from immunoSEQ multiplex PCR; TCRdb stores just in-frame clones and leaves some out. Counted here are some 190,000 clones, around 80% occurring once; the ten biggest clones make up 1.5%. Each donor's status was that of a healthy bone marrow donor. Material: PBMCs. The origin of this receptor is a man in his forties or fifties in good health and CMV-seronegative. V usage is TRBV28 and J usage is TRBJ1-2; D may be TRBD1 (5 bases). DNA of the CDR3: TGTGCCAGCAGGGCGGGACGCAACTATGGCTACACCTTC. Translation: CASRAGRNYGYTF.